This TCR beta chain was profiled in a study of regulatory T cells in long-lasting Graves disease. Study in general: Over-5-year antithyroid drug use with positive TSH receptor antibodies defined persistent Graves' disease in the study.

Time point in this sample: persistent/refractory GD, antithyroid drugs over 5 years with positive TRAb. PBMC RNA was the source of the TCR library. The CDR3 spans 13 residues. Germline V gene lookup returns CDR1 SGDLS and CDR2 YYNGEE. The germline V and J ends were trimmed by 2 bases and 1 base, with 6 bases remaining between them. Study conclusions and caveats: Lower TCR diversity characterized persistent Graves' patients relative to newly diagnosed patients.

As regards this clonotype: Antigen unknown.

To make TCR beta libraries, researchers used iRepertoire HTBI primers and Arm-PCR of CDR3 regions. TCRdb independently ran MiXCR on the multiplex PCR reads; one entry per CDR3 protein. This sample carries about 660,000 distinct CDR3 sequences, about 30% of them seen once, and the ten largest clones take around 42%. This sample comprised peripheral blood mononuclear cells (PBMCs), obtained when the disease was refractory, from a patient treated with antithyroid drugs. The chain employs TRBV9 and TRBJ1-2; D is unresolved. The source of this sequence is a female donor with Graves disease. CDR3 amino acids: CASSVEHNYGYTF. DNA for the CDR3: TGTGCCAGCAGCGTGGAACATAACTATGGCTACACCTTC.